The sequence of this T cell receptor beta chain was determined in a study of regulatory T cells in long-lasting Graves disease. Trimming stripped 8 bases from V and 6 bases from J, with 8 bases between. The CDR3 runs to 11 residues. CDR1 is MDHEN, CDR2 SYDVKM, per germline. Turning to this clonotype: Its target is unknown.

The study, taken as a whole, reports: Under persistent disease, TRBV28, TRBJ1-2 and TRBJ2-5 were used preferentially. Peripheral blood was the sole material, not thyroid tissue.

Time point given: persistent/refractory GD, antithyroid drugs over 5 years with positive TRAb. TCR sequences were obtained from RNA taken from PBMCs. American Thyroid Association guidelines were used to diagnose Graves' disease. Arm-PCR of CDR3 regions and iRepertoire HTBI primers were the basis on which TCR beta libraries were built. TCRdb processed the multiplex PCR reads anew with MiXCR; each CDR3 protein has one entry. The table lists a few hundred thousand distinct CDR3 sequences, 23% of them singletons. This sample comprised peripheral blood mononuclear cells (PBMCs), obtained when the disease was refractory, from a patient treated with antithyroid drugs. This chain connects TRBV28 to TRBJ2-1, with D hard to call. The clonotype originates from a female donor with Graves disease. CDR3 region: CASSSGNEQFF. The CDR3, as DNA: TGTGCCAGCTCGTCGGGCAATGAGCAGTTCTTC.